This T cell receptor beta chain is from a study of blood T cells in healthy people across ages (dated by TCRdb to between 2015 and 2017). Regarding the study in general: In model experiments, roughly one uniquely barcoded TCR beta cDNA molecule per two T cells was captured by template switching. Age-related changes in TCR beta repertoire diversity were measured in the study by deep sequencing normalized with unique cDNA molecular identifiers. Four age groups were formed from the donors: young (average about 17 years), middle-aged (around 39), aged (approximately 60) and long-lived (approximately 80). To avoid experimental bias, donors of different ages were spread randomly across the sequencing lanes. The study analyzed two additional independent replicas of 1 million unique cDNA reads from the same blood draw for two donors, one aged 18 to 29 and one aged 80 or older.

From the cysteine up to the phenylalanine, the CDR3 has a length of 15 residues. Here the CDR3 DNA is all that survives: 45 bases in frame from base 1. Here is what the overall study found, with its caveats: Since profiling was done on bulk unsorted PBMCs, naive and antigen-experienced compartments could not be conclusively compared. Observed TCR beta diversity correlated strongly with the percentage of naive T cells measured by flow cytometry. Compared with the aged group, the long-lived group had more naive CD4+ T cells, fewer expanded clones and increased TCR diversity, suggesting age selection. Estimates of total diversity based on one million sequenced T cells were considered lower bounds and underestimates. The CMV infection status of donors was not known, potentially confounding age-related changes in expanded clonotypes. As age increased, observed TCR beta diversity per million T cells dropped in a roughly linear way, and a significant reduction was already evident by age about 36.

Systemically healthy Caucasian individuals from Russia, around 39 in total and aged roughly 6 to 95 years, were included as donors. Each donor gave ten milliliters of peripheral blood, collected into EDTA-treated Vacutainer tubes. Ficoll-Paque density-gradient centrifugation was used to isolate PBMCs, with at least 6.5 million per sample. Trizol reagent was used to extract total RNA from PBMCs, with at least 5.5 micrograms per sample. The percentages of naive CD45RAhigh/CD27high T cells were determined by flow cytometry on a PBMC aliquot from every donor. Receptors were amplified or captured by 5' RACE. Sequencing was performed on an Illumina HiSeq 2500. A second roughly 6 to 12 cycle PCR used a sample-barcoded 5' primer and a J-beta primer mix. A template-switch 5' adaptor carrying 12 random nucleotides introduced a unique molecular identifier onto each TCR beta cDNA molecule. At least 2.5 million CDR3-containing paired-end reads were obtained from each sample. First-strand cDNA synthesis was performed from all RNA using the Mint cDNA synthesis kit, with priming by a TRBC-specific oligonucleotide. After uracil-DNA glycosylase treatment, a first 18-cycle PCR used universal primers M1SS and BC2_uni_R on all cDNA. On the authors' methods: For normalization, 1 million high-quality reads, each with a distinct molecular identifier, were randomly selected from each sample. Instead of being binned into consensus sequences, reads with shared molecular identifiers were discarded. MiTCR, run with a Q25 quality threshold and the strictest error-elimination algorithm, handled CDR3 identification, clonotype clustering and error correction. A nonparametric unseen species model with Euler transformation was used to estimate a lower bound on total TCR beta diversity. TCRdb took the public reads, trimmed them with fastp at Q25, ran MiXCR for clone calling and kept in-frame beta chains. Under each unique CDR3 protein, matching rows form one entry showing the most common genes and DNA. The V and J calls here are based on TCRdb, not the publication. The sample has about 1,600,000 distinct CDR3 sequences on record, 42% of them singletons. The ten largest clones add up to 7.9% of the sample.

This clonotype appeared a few times. No cognate antigen has been identified for it. There are no base qualities to consult, and no much larger clone falls within one base. The rearrangement joined TRBV21-1 to TRBJ2-1; the D segment call TRBD1 is taken from the table without a DNA check. TRBV21-1 is a known pseudogene. The specimen sequenced was blood. The sequence was obtained from a woman aged 18-29 years in good health. The nucleotide sequence is TGTGCCAGCACCCCGGGGCCGCCGCCTTGGAATGAGCAGTTCTTC. Translated, it gives CASTPGPPPWNEQFF.